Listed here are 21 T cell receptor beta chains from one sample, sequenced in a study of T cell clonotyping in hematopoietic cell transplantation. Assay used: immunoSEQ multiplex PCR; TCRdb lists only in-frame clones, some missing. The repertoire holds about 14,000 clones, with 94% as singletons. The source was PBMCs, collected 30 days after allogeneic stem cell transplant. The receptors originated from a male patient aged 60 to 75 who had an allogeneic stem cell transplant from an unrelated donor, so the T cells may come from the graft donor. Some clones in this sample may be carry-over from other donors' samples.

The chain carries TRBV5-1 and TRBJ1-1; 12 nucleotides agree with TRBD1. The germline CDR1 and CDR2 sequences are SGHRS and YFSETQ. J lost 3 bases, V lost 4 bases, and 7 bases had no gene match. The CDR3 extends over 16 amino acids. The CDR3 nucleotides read TGCGCCAGCAGCCAGGGGGGACAGGGGGCGCACACTGAAGCTTTCTTT. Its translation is CASSQGGQGAHTEAFF.

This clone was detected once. CDR3 protein: CASDGGISRNSPLHF. The CDR3 nucleotides are TGTGCCAGCGATGGGGGGATATCGCGAAATTCACCCCTCCACTTT. The chain recombines TRBV6-1 with TRBJ1-6; tentatively, D is TRBD1 (5 bases). This CDR3 contains 15 residues. The ends were cut back, 8 bases at V and 7 bases at J, with 18 bases in the middle. Germline values: CDR1 MNHNS, CDR2 SASEGT.

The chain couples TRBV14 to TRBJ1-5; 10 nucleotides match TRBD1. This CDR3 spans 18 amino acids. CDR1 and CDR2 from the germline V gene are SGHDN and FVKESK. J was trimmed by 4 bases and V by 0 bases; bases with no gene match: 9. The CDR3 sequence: CASSQEEETGGNNQPQHF. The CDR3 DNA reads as TGTGCCAGCAGCCAAGAAGAGGAGACAGGGGGCAATAATCAGCCCCAGCATTTT.

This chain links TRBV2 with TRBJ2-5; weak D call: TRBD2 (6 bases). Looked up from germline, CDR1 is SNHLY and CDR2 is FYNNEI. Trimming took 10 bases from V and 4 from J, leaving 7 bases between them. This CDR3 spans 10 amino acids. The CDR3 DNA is TGTGCCACCGGGGGAGAGACCCAGTACTTC. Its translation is CATGGETQYF.

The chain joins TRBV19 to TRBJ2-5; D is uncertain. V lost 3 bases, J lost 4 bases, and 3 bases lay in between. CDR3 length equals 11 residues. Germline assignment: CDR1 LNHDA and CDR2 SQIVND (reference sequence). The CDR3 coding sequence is TGTGCCAGTAGTATGGGAGAGACCCAGTACTTC. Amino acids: CASSMGETQYF.

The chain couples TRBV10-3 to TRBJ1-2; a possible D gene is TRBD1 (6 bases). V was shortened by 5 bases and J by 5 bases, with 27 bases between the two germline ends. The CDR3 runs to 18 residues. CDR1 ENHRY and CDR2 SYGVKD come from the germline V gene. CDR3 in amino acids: CAISSYLLQGTWTYGYTF. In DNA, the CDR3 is TGTGCCATCAGTTCTTACCTCCTCCAGGGGACATGGACTTATGGCTACACCTTC.

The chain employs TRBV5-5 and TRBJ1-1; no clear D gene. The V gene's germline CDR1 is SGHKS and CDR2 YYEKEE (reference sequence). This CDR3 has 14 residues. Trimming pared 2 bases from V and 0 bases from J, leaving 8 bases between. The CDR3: CASSFTVVNTEAFF. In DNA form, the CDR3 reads TGTGCCAGCAGCTTTACTGTGGTGAACACTGAAGCTTTCTTT.

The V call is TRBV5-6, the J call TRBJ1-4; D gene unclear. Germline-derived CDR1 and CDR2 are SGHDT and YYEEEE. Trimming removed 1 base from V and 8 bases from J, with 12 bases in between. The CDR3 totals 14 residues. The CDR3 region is CASSLYAVREKLFF. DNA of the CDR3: TGTGCCAGCAGCTTGTATGCCGTGCGGGAAAAACTGTTTTTT. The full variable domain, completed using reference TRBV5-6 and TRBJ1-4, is DAGVTQSPTHLIKTRGQQVTLRCSPKSGHDTVSWYQQALGQGPQFIFQYYEEEERQRGNFPDRFSGHQFPNYSSELNVNALLLGDSALYLCASSLYAVREKLFFGSGTQLSVL.

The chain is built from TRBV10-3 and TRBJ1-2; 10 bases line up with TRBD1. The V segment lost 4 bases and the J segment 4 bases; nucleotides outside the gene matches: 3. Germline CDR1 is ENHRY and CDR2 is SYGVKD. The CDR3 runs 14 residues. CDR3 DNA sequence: TGTGCCATCAGTGCCGGGACAGGGGTCTATGGCTACACCTTC. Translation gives CAISAGTGVYGYTF.

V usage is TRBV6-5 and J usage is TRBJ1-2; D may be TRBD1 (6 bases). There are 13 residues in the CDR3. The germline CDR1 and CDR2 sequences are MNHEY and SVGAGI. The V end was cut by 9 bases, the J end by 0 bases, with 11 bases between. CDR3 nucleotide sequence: TGTGCCAGTCACAGGGCAACTAACTATGGCTACACCTTC. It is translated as CASHRATNYGYTF.

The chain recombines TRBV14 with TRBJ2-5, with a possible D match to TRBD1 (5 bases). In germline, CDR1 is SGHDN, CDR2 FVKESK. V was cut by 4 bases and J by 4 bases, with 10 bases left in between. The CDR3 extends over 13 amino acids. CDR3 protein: CASSRRVSETQYF. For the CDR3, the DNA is TGTGCCAGCAGCCGCAGGGTGTCAGAGACCCAGTACTTC.

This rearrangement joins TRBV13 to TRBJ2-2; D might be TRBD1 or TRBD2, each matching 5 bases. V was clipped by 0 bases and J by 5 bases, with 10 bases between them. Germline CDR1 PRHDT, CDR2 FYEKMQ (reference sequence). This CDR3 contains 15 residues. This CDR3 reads CASSLGGRSTGELFF. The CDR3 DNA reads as TGTGCCAGCAGCTTAGGGGGACGGAGTACCGGGGAGCTGTTTTTT.

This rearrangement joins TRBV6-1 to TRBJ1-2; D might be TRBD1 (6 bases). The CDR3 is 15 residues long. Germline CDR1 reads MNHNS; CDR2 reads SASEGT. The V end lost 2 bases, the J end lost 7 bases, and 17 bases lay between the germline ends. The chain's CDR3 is CASSESPQGIGGYTF. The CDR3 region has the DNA TGTGCCAGCAGTGAATCACCCCAGGGGATCGGTGGCTACACCTTC.

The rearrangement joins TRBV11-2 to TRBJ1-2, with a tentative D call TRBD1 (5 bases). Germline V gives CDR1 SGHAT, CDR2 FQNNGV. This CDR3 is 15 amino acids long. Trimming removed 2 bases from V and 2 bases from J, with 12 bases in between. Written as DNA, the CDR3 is TGTGCCAGCAGCTTATTGCCAGGGTGGAACTATGGCTACACCTTC. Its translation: CASSLLPGWNYGYTF.

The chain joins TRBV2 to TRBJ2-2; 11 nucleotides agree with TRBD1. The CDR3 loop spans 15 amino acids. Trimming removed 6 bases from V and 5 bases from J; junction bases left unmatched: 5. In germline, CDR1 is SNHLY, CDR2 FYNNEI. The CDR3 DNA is TGTGCCAGCAGCGGAGGGGACAGGGGGACCGGGGAGCTGTTTTTT. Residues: CASSGGDRGTGELFF.

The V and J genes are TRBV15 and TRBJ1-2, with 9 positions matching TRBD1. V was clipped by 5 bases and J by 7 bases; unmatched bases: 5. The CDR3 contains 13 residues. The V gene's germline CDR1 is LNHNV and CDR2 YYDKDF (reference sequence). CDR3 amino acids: CATSRDRAFGYTF. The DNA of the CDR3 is TGTGCCACCAGCCGGGACAGGGCATTTGGCTACACCTTC.

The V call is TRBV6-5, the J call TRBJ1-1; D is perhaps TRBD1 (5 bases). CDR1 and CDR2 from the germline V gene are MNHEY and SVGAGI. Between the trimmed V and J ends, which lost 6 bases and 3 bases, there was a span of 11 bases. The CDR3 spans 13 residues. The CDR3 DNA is TGTGCCAGCAGCCCCTGGGGGGACACTGAAGCTTTCTTT. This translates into CASSPWGDTEAFF.

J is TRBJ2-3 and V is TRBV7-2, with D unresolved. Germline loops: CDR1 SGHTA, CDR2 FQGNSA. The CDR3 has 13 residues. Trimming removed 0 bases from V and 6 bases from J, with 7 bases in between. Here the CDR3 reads CASSLARTDTQYF. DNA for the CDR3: TGTGCCAGCAGCTTAGCCCGTACCGATACGCAGTATTTT.

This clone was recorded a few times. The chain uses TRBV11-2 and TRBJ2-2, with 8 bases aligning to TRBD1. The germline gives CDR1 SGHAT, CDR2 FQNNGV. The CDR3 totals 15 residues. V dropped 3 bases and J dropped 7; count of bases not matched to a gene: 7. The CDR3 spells CASSFDRGKSGELFF. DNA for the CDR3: TGTGCCAGCAGCTTCGACAGGGGAAAGAGCGGGGAGCTGTTTTTT.

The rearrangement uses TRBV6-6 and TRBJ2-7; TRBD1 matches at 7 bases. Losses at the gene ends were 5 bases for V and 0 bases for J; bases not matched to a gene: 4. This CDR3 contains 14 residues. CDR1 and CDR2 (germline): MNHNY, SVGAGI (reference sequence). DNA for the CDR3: TGTGCCAGCAGTGGGGACAGTGCCTCCTACGAGCAGTACTTC. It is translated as CASSGDSASYEQYF.

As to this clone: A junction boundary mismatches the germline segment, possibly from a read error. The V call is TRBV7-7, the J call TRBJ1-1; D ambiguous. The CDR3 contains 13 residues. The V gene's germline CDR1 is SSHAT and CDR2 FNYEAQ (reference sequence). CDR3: CASSLATNTEAFF. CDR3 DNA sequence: TGTGCTAGCAGCTTAGCCACAAACACTGAAGCTTTCTTT.